Listed here are 16 T cell receptor beta chains from one sample, sequenced in a study of T cell responses to AZD1222 COVID-19 vaccine. Profiled with immunoSEQ multiplex PCR; TCRdb holds only in-frame clones, not every one. This table has under 200,000 clones, 88% appearing once. The sequencing used peripheral blood, collected 28 days after the second AZD1222 dose. All receptors derive from an adult who received the AZD1222 COVID-19 vaccine.

The chain carries TRBV6-2 or TRBV6-3 and TRBJ1-1; tentative D call: TRBD1 (5 bases). V was clipped by 3 bases and J by 3 bases, with 20 bases between them. CDR1 and CDR2 from the germline V gene are MNHEY and SVGEGT. The CDR3 spans 17 residues. The CDR3 loop reads CASSYPAGEEWDTEAFF. CDR3 sequence (DNA): TGTGCCAGCAGTTATCCGGCGGGGGAGGAGTGGGACACTGAAGCTTTCTTT.

The chain uses TRBV4-3 and TRBJ2-7; 9 nucleotides match TRBD2. V was clipped by 3 bases and J by 2 bases; unmatched bases: 11. The CDR3 loop spans 17 amino acids. From germline, CDR1 is LGHNA and CDR2 YSLEER. The CDR3 protein is CASSQSTLAGWPYEQYF. For the CDR3, the DNA is TGCGCCAGCAGCCAGAGTACCCTAGCGGGGTGGCCCTACGAGCAGTACTTC.

This chain uses TRBV15 with TRBJ2-5; possibly TRBD2 for D (6 bases). Trimming removed 4 bases at V and 2 bases at J, with 14 bases between. CDR1 and CDR2 (germline): LNHNV, YYDKDF (reference sequence). The CDR3 covers 15 residues. In DNA, the CDR3 is TGTGCCACCAGCAACCCCCCGGGACTTCAAGAGACCCAGTACTTC. This sequence encodes CATSNPPGLQETQYF.

The rearrangement uses TRBV5-1 and TRBJ1-1; tentatively, D is TRBD1 (6 bases). The germline V and J ends were trimmed by 4 bases and 2 bases, with 15 bases remaining between them. The CDR3 is made up of 15 amino acids. CDR1 is SGHRS, CDR2 YFSETQ, per germline. This CDR3 reads CASSPSGGPNTEAFF. CDR3 DNA sequence: TGCGCCAGCAGCCCCTCGGGGGGGCCCAACACTGAAGCTTTCTTT.

The V gene is TRBV19, the J gene TRBJ1-1; 7 nucleotides match TRBD1. Trimming at V came to 1 base and at J to 5 bases, leaving 10 bases not matched to a gene. The CDR3 covers 16 residues. Germline loops: CDR1 LNHDA, CDR2 SQIVND (reference sequence). The CDR3 nucleotides read TGTGCCAGTAGTATAGTTTGGACAGGACGGGAGACTGAAGCTTTCTTT. This translates into CASSIVWTGRETEAFF.

The chain has TRBV30 and TRBJ1-2; D gene ambiguous. In germline, CDR1 is GTSNPN, CDR2 SVGIG (reference sequence). This CDR3 region has 14 residues. V gave up 4 bases and J gave up 4 bases, with 16 bases separating them. CDR3 in DNA: TGTGCCTGGACCCTCCCCCCCAACCTCTATGGCTACACCTTC. It codes for CAWTLPPNLYGYTF.

The chain is built from TRBV6-5 and TRBJ2-3; 10 bases are shared with TRBD2. V dropped 2 bases and J dropped 3; count of bases not matched to a gene: 5. CDR1 is MNHEY, CDR2 SVGAGI, per germline. The CDR3 has 16 residues. The CDR3 DNA is TGTGCCAGCAGTTACGGGATAGCGGGAGGTACAGATACGCAGTATTTT. Translated, it gives CASSYGIAGGTDTQYF.

The CDR3: CASSLIQGNTEAFF. CDR3 in DNA: TGTGCCAGCAGTTTAATACAGGGGAACACTGAAGCTTTCTTT. The chain links TRBV28 to TRBJ1-1; TRBD1 might be the D (6 bases). Trimming cost V 2 bases and J 1 base, with 8 bases left between them. The CDR3 loop spans 14 amino acids. CDR1 and CDR2 (germline): MDHEN, SYDVKM. Looking up the rest from reference TRBV28 and TRBJ1-1 gives the full variable domain: DVKVTQSSRYLVKRTGEKVFLECVQDMDHENMFWYRQDPGLGLRLIYFSYDVKMKEKGDIPEGYSVSREKKERFSLILESASTNQTSMYLCASSLIQGNTEAFFGQGTRLTVV.

This clone was recorded only once. The chain links TRBV5-8 to TRBJ2-5; 10 nucleotides line up with TRBD1. There are 14 residues in the CDR3. The ends lost 3 bases at V and 5 bases at J; junction bases unmatched: 4. Germline CDR1 reads SGHTS; CDR2 reads YDEGEE. This CDR3 reads CASSSGQGMETQYF. The CDR3 region has the DNA TGTGCCAGCAGCTCGGGACAGGGGATGGAGACCCAGTACTTC.

This chain connects TRBV27 to TRBJ1-2, with D possibly matching TRBD1 (6 bases). CDR1 and CDR2 from the germline V gene are MNHEY and SMNVEV (reference sequence). The CDR3 extends over 18 amino acids. Trimming took 3 bases from V and 2 from J, leaving 22 bases between them. The chain's CDR3 is CASSLAGLQGQSNYGYTF. CDR3 sequence (DNA): TGTGCCAGCAGTTTGGCGGGTCTTCAAGGACAGTCGAACTATGGCTACACCTTC.

V is TRBV28 and J is TRBJ1-6; 10 nucleotides align to TRBD1. Germline V gene lookup returns CDR1 MDHEN and CDR2 SYDVKM. Germline trimming cut 5 bases from V and 6 bases from J; bases unmatched to any gene: 4. CDR3 length: 15 amino acids. The CDR3 protein is CASSAGTGVNSPLHF. The CDR3 nucleotides read TGTGCCAGCAGTGCCGGGACAGGGGTTAATTCACCCCTCCACTTT. Full variable domain (remainder filled in from reference TRBV28 and TRBJ1-6): DVKVTQSSRYLVKRTGEKVFLECVQDMDHENMFWYRQDPGLGLRLIYFSYDVKMKEKGDIPEGYSVSREKKERFSLILESASTNQTSMYLCASSAGTGVNSPLHFGNGTRLTVT.

The chain has TRBV2 and TRBJ1-5, with 7 bases that match TRBD1. Germline-derived CDR1 and CDR2 are SNHLY and FYNNEI. The CDR3 has 15 amino acids. The ends lost 6 bases at V and 6 bases at J; junction bases unmatched: 11. The DNA of the CDR3 is TGTGCCAGCAGCGCTCAGGGGCAGGGGGGTCAGCCCCAGCATTTT. It translates to CASSAQGQGGQPQHF. The full variable domain, rest sourced from reference TRBV2 and TRBJ1-5, is EPEVTQTPSHQVTQMGQEVILRCVPISNHLYFYWYRQILGQKVEFLVSFYNNEISEKSEIFDDQFSVERPDGSNFTLKIRSTKLEDSAMYFCASSAQGQGGQPQHFGDGTRLSIL.

J is TRBJ2-1 and V is TRBV19, with 12 positions matching TRBD2. CDR3 length: 15 amino acids. The V gene's germline CDR1 is LNHDA and CDR2 SQIVND (reference sequence). J was trimmed by 4 bases and V by 3 bases; bases with no gene match: 1. In nucleotides, the CDR3 is TGTGCCAGTAGTATGACTAGCGGGAGTTACAATGAGCAGTTCTTC. It encodes CASSMTSGSYNEQFF.

This chain uses TRBV28 with TRBJ1-1; TRBD1 agrees at 7 bases. The germline V gene has CDR1 MDHEN and CDR2 SYDVKM. V lost 6 bases to trimming and J lost 5 bases; unmatched junction nucleotides: 12. The CDR3 loop spans 15 amino acids. The CDR3 loop reads CASRRDRDRRTEAFF. CDR3 nucleotide sequence: TGTGCCAGCAGGAGGGACCGGGACAGAAGGACTGAAGCTTTCTTT.

The chain has TRBV5-1 and TRBJ2-1; TRBD2 aligns across 11 bases. Germline loops: CDR1 SGHRS, CDR2 YFSETQ. This CDR3 contains 16 residues. Losses at the gene ends were 4 bases for V and 3 bases for J; bases not matched to a gene: 6. The CDR3 reads CASSRELAGDYNEQFF. The CDR3 nucleotides read TGCGCCAGCAGCCGCGAACTAGCGGGGGACTACAATGAGCAGTTCTTC.

The CDR3 loop is CASSIQGAPSEQYF. CDR3 bases: TGTGCCAGTAGTATCCAGGGGGCTCCCAGCGAGCAGTACTTC. This sequence joins TRBV19 and TRBJ2-7, with TRBD1 matching over 8 bases. Germline values: CDR1 LNHDA, CDR2 SQIVND (reference sequence). CDR3 length equals 14 residues. The V gene end was trimmed by 3 bases and the J gene end by 6 bases; junction bases not matched to a gene: 7.